This T cell receptor beta chain emerged from a study of blood T cell repertoires in COVID-19. This clone was recorded only once. Source study methods: For nucleated cells, counts were estimated from reference gene primer amplification. Profiling relied on immunoSEQ multiplex PCR, and the TCRdb table lists in-frame clones only, not all of them. That table is the source of V, J and clone size, and D and trimming were worked out from the DNA. The sample lists a few hundred thousand clones; 85% were seen once. This receptor was taken from a human donor in a cohort sampled during active COVID-19. Sequencing was done on a sample of peripheral blood.

CDR3 sequence: CASSPGGDDTQYF. CDR3 coding DNA: TGTGCCAGCAGCCCCGGAGGGGACGATACGCAGTATTTT. This chain connects TRBV27 to TRBJ2-3; possibly TRBD2 for D (6 bases). CDR1 MNHEY and CDR2 SMNVEV come from the germline V gene (reference sequence). The CDR3 spans 13 residues. The V and J ends lost 6 bases and 6 bases respectively, with 13 bases between them.